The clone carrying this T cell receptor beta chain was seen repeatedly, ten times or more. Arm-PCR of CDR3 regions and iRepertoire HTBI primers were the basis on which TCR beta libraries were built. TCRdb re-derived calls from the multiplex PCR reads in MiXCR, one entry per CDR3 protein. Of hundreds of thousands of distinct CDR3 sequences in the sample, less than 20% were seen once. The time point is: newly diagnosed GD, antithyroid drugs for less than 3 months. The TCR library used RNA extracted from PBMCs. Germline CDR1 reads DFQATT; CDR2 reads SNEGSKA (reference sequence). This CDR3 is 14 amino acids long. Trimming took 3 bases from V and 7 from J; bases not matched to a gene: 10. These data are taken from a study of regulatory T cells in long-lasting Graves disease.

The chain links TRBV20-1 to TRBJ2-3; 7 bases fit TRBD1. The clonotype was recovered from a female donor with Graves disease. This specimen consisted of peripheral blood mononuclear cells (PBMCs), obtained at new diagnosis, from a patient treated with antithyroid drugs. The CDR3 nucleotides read TGCAGTGCTAGGAACAGGGGCTATTCGAATACGCAGTATTTT. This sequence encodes CSARNRGYSNTQYF.